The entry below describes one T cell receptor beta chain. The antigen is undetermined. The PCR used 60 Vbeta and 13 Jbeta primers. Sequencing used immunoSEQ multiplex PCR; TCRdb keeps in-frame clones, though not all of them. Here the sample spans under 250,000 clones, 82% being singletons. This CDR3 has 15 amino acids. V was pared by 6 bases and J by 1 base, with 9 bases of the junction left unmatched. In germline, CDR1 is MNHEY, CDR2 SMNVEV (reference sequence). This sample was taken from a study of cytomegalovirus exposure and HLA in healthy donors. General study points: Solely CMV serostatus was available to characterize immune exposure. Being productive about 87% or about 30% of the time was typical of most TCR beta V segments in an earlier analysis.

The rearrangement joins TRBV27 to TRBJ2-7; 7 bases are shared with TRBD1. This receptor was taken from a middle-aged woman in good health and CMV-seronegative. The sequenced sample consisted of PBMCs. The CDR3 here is CASRLGGEGSYEQYF. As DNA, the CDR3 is TGTGCCAGCAGGCTAGGGGGCGAGGGGTCCTACGAGCAGTACTTC.